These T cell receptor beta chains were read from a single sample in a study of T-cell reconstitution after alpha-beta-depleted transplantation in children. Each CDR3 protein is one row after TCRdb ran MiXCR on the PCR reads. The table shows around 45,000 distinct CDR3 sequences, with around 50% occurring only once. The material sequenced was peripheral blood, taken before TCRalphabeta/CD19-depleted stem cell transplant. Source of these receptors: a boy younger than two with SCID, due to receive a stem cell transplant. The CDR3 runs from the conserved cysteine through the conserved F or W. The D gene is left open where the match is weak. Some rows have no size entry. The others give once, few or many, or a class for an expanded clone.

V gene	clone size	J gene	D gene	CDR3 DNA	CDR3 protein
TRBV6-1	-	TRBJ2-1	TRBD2	TGTGCCAGCAGTCCGGGGACTAGTATCTACAATGAGCAGTTCTTC	CASSPGTSIYNEQFF
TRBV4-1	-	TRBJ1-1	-	TGCGCCAGCAGCCAAGATGGGACGAACACTGAAGCTTTCTTT	CASSQDGTNTEAFF
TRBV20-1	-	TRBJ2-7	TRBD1	TGCAGTGCTAGAGACTACAGGGGGCGCAGGGCCTACGAGCAGTACTTC	CSARDYRGRRAYEQYF
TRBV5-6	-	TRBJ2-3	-	TGTGCCAGCAGCTTGGATCTAGCGAGAACAGATACGCAGTATTTT	CASSLDLARTDTQYF
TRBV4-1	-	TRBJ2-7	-	TGCGCCAGCAGCCAGGGGGCGGGCGATTACGAGCAGTACTTC	CASSQGAGDYEQYF
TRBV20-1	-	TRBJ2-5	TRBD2	TGCAGTGCTGGGCCTAGCGGCCAAGAGACCCAGTACTTC	CSAGPSGQETQYF
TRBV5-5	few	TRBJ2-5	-	TGTGCCAGCAGCTTGCAGTTAGAGACCCAGTACTTC	CASSLQLETQYF
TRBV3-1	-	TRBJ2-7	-	TGTGCCAGCAGCCAAGGACTAGTAGCCTACGAGCAGTACTTC	CASSQGLVAYEQYF
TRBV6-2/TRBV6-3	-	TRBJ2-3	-	TGTGCCAGCAGTTACACCCCTGACCGGGCTCGCACAGATACGCAGTATTTT	CASSYTPDRARTDTQYF
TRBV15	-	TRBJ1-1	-	TGTGCCACCAGCAGAGAACCAGCCGAAGGGGCTTTCTTT	CATSREPAEGAFF
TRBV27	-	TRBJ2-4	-	TGTGCCAGCAGTTGGGGACATACAAACAAAAACATTCAGTACTTC	CASSWGHTNKNIQYF
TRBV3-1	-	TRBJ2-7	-	TGTGCCAGCAGCCTGTCCAATGGCGAGCGGTACTTC	CASSLSNGERYF
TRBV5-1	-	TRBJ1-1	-	TGCGCCAGCAGCTTGGGGTCAGGGTACACTGAAGCTTTCTTT	CASSLGSGYTEAFF
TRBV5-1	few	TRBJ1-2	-	TGCGCCAGCAGCTCACAGGCGTTTAACTATGGCTACACCTTC	CASSSQAFNYGYTF
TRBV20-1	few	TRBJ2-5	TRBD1	TGCAGTGCCCGGACAGGGGAAGAGACCCAGTACTTC	CSARTGEETQYF
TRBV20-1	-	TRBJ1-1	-	TGCAGCCCACGTGCAGGGGTAGGCACTGAAGCTTTCTTT	CSPRAGVGTEAFF
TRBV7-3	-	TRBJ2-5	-	TGTGCCAGCAGCAAGGGCAGAGATGAGACCCAGTACTTC	CASSKGRDETQYF
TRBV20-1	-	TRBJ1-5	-	TGCAGTGCCGCGGGATCGGAAGCAGGGGAGGTGTGGAATCAGCCCCAGCATTTT	CSAAGSEAGEVWNQPQHF
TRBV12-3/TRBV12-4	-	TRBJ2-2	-	TGTGCCAGCGGGCTGGGACATCTAAACACCGGGGAGCTGTTTTTT	CASGLGHLNTGELFF
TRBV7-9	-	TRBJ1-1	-	TGTGCCAGCAGCTTTGAACAGAGGGATGAAGCTTTCTTT	CASSFEQRDEAFF
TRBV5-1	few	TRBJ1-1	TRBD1	TGCGCCAGCAGCTTGGGAGACAGGGATACTGAAGCTTTCTTT	CASSLGDRDTEAFF
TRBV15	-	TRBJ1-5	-	TGTGCCACCAGCAGAGATCGGGGCGTCAATCAGCCCCAGCATTTT	CATSRDRGVNQPQHF
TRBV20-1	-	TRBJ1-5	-	TGCAGTGCTGAACCCGGGGGAGGGGTCAATCAGCCCCAGCATTTT	CSAEPGGGVNQPQHF
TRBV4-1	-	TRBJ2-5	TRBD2	TGCGCCAGCAGCCACCCAGCGGGGGGTGAACAAGAGACCCAGTACTTC	CASSHPAGGEQETQYF
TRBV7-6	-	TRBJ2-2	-	TGTGCCAGCAGCGAACACAACCCCACCGGGGAGCTGTTTTTT	CASSEHNPTGELFF
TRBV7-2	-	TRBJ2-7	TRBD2	TGTGCCAGCAGCTACCTCGGGACTAGGGGTTACGAGCAGTACTTC	CASSYLGTRGYEQYF
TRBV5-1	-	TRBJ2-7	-	TGCGCCAGCAGCTCCCCAGGGGGGCCCTACGAGCAGTACTTC	CASSSPGGPYEQYF
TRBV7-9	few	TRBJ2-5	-	TGTGCCAGCAGCTCAGAATGGCAGACCCAGTACTTC	CASSSEWQTQYF
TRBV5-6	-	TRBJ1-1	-	TGTGCCAGCAGCTTGGGACACGAGAGGCGAGCTTTCTTT	CASSLGHERRAFF
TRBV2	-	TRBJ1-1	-	TGTGCCAGCAGTGATGTGGGGGGAGAGGGGACTGAAGCTTTCTTT	CASSDVGGEGTEAFF
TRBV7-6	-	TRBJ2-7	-	TGTGCCAGCAGCCCCCGGGACGGAGGCTACGAGCAGTACTTC	CASSPRDGGYEQYF
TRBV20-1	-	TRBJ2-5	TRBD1	TGCAGTGCTAGAGTCCGGGGACAGGAATCGGAGACCCAGTACTTC	CSARVRGQESETQYF
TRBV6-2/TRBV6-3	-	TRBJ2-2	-	TGTGCCAGCAGTGTTGGAACAGGGTCCGGGGAGCTGTTTTTT	CASSVGTGSGELFF
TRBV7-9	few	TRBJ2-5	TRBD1	TGTGCCAGCGGCGGACAGGAGCCACGGGGGACCCAGTACTTC	CASGGQEPRGTQYF
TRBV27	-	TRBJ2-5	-	TGTGCCAGCAGTTTAGGGGGAGGACGGGAGACCCAGTACTTC	CASSLGGGRETQYF
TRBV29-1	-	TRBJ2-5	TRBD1	TGCAGCGTGCGGGCCAGAAGGGGGCGCCGGAGACAAGAGACCCAGTACTTC	CSVRARRGRRRQETQYF
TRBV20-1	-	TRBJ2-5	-	TGCAGTGCGCTTGGACAATCCCAGGAGACCCAGTACTTC	CSALGQSQETQYF
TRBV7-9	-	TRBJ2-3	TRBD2	TGTGCCAGCAGGGGCGGGAGCCCAATCCTTAGCACAGATACGCAGTATTTT	CASRGGSPILSTDTQYF